The 25 T cell receptor beta chains below come from one sample, sequenced in a study of T cells in tuberculosis (dated by TCRdb to 2017 to 2018). The library was built by means of the immunoSEQ multiplex PCR assay. In its TCRdb copy, this immuneACCESS table keeps in-frame sequences only and misses some clones. Where compared with another copy, unresolved V genes explain less than half of these, and the others have no known cause. Across this sample there are roughly 30,000 clones, with approximately 93% seen only once. Roughly 2.2% of the sample is held by the ten biggest clonotypes. The sequenced sample was PBMCs. The source is a donor aged 10-35 years with latent tuberculosis or without tuberculosis infection.

The chain couples TRBV5-4 to TRBJ2-3; a weak D match, TRBD2 (5 bases). With 0 bases removed from V and 6 bases from J, the gap between germline ends came to 17 bases. The CDR3 spans 16 residues. Looked up from germline, CDR1 is SGHNT and CDR2 is YYREEE (reference sequence). The CDR3 region is CASSLALGAALDTQYF. DNA of the CDR3: TGTGCCAGCAGCTTGGCCTTGGGAGCGGCCTTGGATACGCAGTATTTT. Using reference TRBV5-4 and TRBJ2-3 for the parts outside the CDR3, the full variable domain is ETGVTQSPTHLIKTRGQQVTLRCSSQSGHNTVSWYQQALGQGPQFIFQYYREEENGRGNFPPRFSGLQFPNYSSELNVNALELDDSALYLCASSLALGAALDTQYFGPGTRLTVL.

DNA for the CDR3: TGTGCCAGCAGACCGGGACAGTATCACCCTGAAGCTTTCTTT. Its translation is CASRPGQYHPEAFF. The V and J genes are TRBV27 and TRBJ1-1; 7 bases map to TRBD1. The CDR3 sequence is 14 residues long. The germline gives CDR1 MNHEY, CDR2 SMNVEV (reference sequence). V lost 6 bases and J lost 6; bases outside the gene matches: 10.

The chain uses TRBV2 and TRBJ2-7, with 7 bases that match TRBD2. The CDR3 has 15 residues. Germline CDR1 reads SNHLY; CDR2 reads FYNNEI. The trim removed 6 bases at V and 3 bases at J, leaving 11 bases unmatched. DNA of the CDR3: TGTGCCAGCAGGCAGTCAGCGGGAACTAACTACGAGCAGTACTTC. Amino acids: CASRQSAGTNYEQYF.

This chain links TRBV25-1 with TRBJ1-5, with 7 bases matching TRBD1. The germline V gene has CDR1 MGHDK and CDR2 SYGVNS. This CDR3 is 14 amino acids long. Germline trimming cut 3 bases from V and 6 bases from J; bases unmatched to any gene: 5. The CDR3: CASSDSGGGQPQHF. The CDR3 bases are TGTGCCAGCAGTGACTCAGGGGGTGGTCAGCCCCAGCATTTT.

The CDR3 DNA is TGTGCCAGCAGCACATGGGGTAGAGCGGCAGAGGAAGAGACCCAGTACTTC. Its translation: CASSTWGRAAEEETQYF. The genes are TRBV7-8 and TRBJ2-5; tentative D call: TRBD2 (5 bases). This CDR3 spans 17 amino acids. CDR1 is SGHVS, CDR2 FQNEAQ, per germline. The ends were cut back, 5 bases at V and 3 bases at J, with 22 bases in the middle. Complete variable domain (other parts from reference TRBV7-8 and TRBJ2-5): GAGVSQSPRYKVAKRGQDVALRCDPISGHVSLFWYQQALGQGPEFLTYFQNEAQLDKSGLPSDRFFAERPEGSVSTLKIQRTQQEDSAVYLCASSTWGRAAEEETQYFGPGTRLLVL.

This chain links TRBV18 with TRBJ2-7; 10 bases match TRBD1. This CDR3 spans 15 amino acids. Germline loops: CDR1 KGHSH, CDR2 LQKENI. V lost 8 bases to trimming and J lost 7 bases; unmatched junction nucleotides: 14. CDR3 in amino acids: CASNTGTGAAGEQYF. The CDR3 nucleotides read TGTGCCAGCAATACCGGGACAGGGGCCGCAGGGGAGCAGTACTTC.

The chain recombines TRBV18 with TRBJ1-6; 8 bases line up with TRBD1. There are 17 residues in the CDR3. Germline values: CDR1 KGHSH, CDR2 LQKENI. The ends lost 2 bases at V and 3 bases at J; junction bases unmatched: 6. The CDR3 region is CASSPSTGGGYNSPLHF. In DNA, the CDR3 is TGTGCCAGCTCACCAAGCACAGGGGGAGGCTATAATTCACCCCTCCACTTT.

This chain links TRBV29-1 with TRBJ2-1; D is undetermined. The CDR3 length is 10 residues. CDR1 and CDR2 from the germline V gene are SQVTM and ANQGSEA. V was pared by 3 bases and J by 6 bases, with 3 bases between. CDR3: CSVDINEQFF. In DNA form, the CDR3 reads TGCAGCGTTGATATCAATGAGCAGTTCTTC.

The table lists this clone with a count of one. The DNA of the CDR3 is TGTGCCAGCAGGCGGAACTGGAGGGCGAATAATGAAAAACTGTTTTTT. This translates into CASRRNWRANNEKLFF. The chain employs TRBV7-8 and TRBJ1-4; D uncertain. Trimming left V 6 bases short and J 4 bases short, with 18 bases between. Germline CDR1 is SGHVS and CDR2 is FQNEAQ. The CDR3 is 16 residues long.

The J gene is TRBJ1-1, the V gene TRBV4-1; the D gene is possibly TRBD1 (6 bases). The CDR3 has 14 amino acids. Per germline, CDR1 MGHRA and CDR2 YSYEKL. V shed 8 bases and J shed 0 bases, with 13 bases lying between them. CDR3 sequence: CASRNRAVNTEAFF. As DNA, the CDR3 is TGCGCCAGCCGAAACAGGGCAGTGAACACTGAAGCTTTCTTT.

This clone is a singleton in its sample. The chain links TRBV5-6 to TRBJ1-1, with 10 bases matching TRBD1. After removal of 4 bases from V and 1 base from J, the junction contained 4 bases not matched to a gene. CDR3 size: 15 residues. CDR1 is SGHDT, CDR2 YYEEEE, per germline. In DNA form, the CDR3 reads TGTGCCAGCAGCGTAGGACAGGGGGGGAACACTGAAGCTTTCTTT. It translates to CASSVGQGGNTEAFF. Based on the CDR3 plus reference TRBV5-6 and TRBJ1-1, the full variable domain is DAGVTQSPTHLIKTRGQQVTLRCSPKSGHDTVSWYQQALGQGPQFIFQYYEEEERQRGNFPDRFSGHQFPNYSSELNVNALLLGDSALYLCASSVGQGGNTEAFFGQGTRLTVV.

The chain recombines TRBV12-5 with TRBJ1-1; D not resolved. Trimming took off 3 bases at V and 5 bases at J, with 16 bases between the two ends. Germline V gene sequence: CDR1 LGHNT, CDR2 FRNRAP. The CDR3 runs 15 residues. The CDR3 coding sequence is TGTGCTAGTGGTTTAAACAGTAGGAGGGATACTGAAGCTTTCTTT. Its translation: CASGLNSRRDTEAFF.

The chain carries TRBV4-3 and TRBJ2-7; tentatively, D is TRBD2 (6 bases). Trimming removed 2 bases at V and 2 bases at J, with 16 bases between. This CDR3 is 16 amino acids long. Germline values: CDR1 LGHNA, CDR2 YSLEER. The CDR3 loop reads CASSQSLDYLAYEQYF. The CDR3 coding sequence is TGCGCCAGCAGCCAAAGCCTGGACTACTTGGCCTACGAGCAGTACTTC.

This clone was observed a few times. The rearrangement links TRBV5-1 to TRBJ1-2, with D tentatively TRBD1 (6 bases). V was trimmed by 0 bases and J by 4 bases, leaving 13 bases between them. The CDR3 loop spans 15 amino acids. CDR1 is SGHRS, CDR2 YFSETQ, per germline. The CDR3 DNA follows: TGCGCCAGCAGCTTGGACGGGGGGCTCAGCTATGGCTACACCTTC. This encodes CASSLDGGLSYGYTF.

This clone has only one observation. The rearrangement joins TRBV19 to TRBJ2-3; D remains unclear. In germline, CDR1 is LNHDA, CDR2 SQIVND (reference sequence). The CDR3 covers 13 residues. V lost 3 bases and J 6 bases, leaving 10 bases between the germline ends. CDR3 residues: CASSMESYDTQYF. The CDR3 nucleotides are TGTGCCAGTAGTATGGAGTCGTATGATACGCAGTATTTT.

The rearrangement links TRBV7-6 to TRBJ2-1; 11 nucleotides match TRBD2. Looked up from germline, CDR1 is SGHVS and CDR2 is FNYEAQ. The V gene end was trimmed by 5 bases and the J gene end by 5 bases; junction bases not matched to a gene: 8. This CDR3 is 16 amino acids long. CDR3 nucleotide sequence: TGTGCCAGCAGCATGGGACTAGCGGACCGAGACAATGAGCAGTTCTTC. Translation gives CASSMGLADRDNEQFF.

J is TRBJ1-1 and V is TRBV2; no definite D call. The germline CDR1 and CDR2 sequences are SNHLY and FYNNEI. CDR3 length: 11 amino acids. Trimming shortened V by 8 bases and J by 2 bases, and 6 bases separated the two germline ends. This chain's CDR3 is CASRGNTEAFF. The CDR3 DNA follows: TGTGCCAGCCGGGGAAACACTGAAGCTTTCTTT.

The V call is TRBV28, the J call TRBJ1-6; 8 bases agree with TRBD1. CDR3 length equals 14 residues. V lost 6 bases and J lost 8; bases outside the gene matches: 6. Germline values: CDR1 MDHEN, CDR2 SYDVKM. The DNA for the CDR3 is TGTGCCAGCAGGATCGGGACAGGCCATTCACCCCTCCACTTT. Protein sequence: CASRIGTGHSPLHF.

V gene TRBV12-5 combines with J gene TRBJ2-1; no definite D call. Trimming cost V 6 bases and J 0 bases, with 9 bases left between them. The V gene's germline CDR1 is LGHNT and CDR2 FRNRAP. The CDR3 contains 14 residues. The DNA of the CDR3 is TGTGCTAGTGGCTCTGGTAGCTCCTACAATGAGCAGTTCTTC. Amino acid sequence: CASGSGSSYNEQFF.

This chain links TRBV7-8 with TRBJ2-5; a weak D match, TRBD2 (6 bases). V lost 3 bases and J lost 2, with 19 bases in between. The germline V gene has CDR1 SGHVS and CDR2 FQNEAQ. CDR3 length: 17 amino acids. As DNA, the CDR3 is TGTGCCAGCAGCTTCCGGGAGAAGAGGGAGGTTCAAGAGACCCAGTACTTC. Translating it yields CASSFREKREVQETQYF.

This chain links TRBV27 with TRBJ2-7; the D gene is possibly TRBD2 (5 bases). Germline CDR1 is MNHEY and CDR2 is SMNVEV (reference sequence). V was pared by 5 bases and J by 3 bases, with 20 bases between. This CDR3 is 16 amino acids long. The CDR3 region has the DNA TGTGCCAGCAGTCCTCTATCACAACGGGGTGGCTACGAGCAGTACTTC. Encoded protein: CASSPLSQRGGYEQYF.

This sequence joins TRBV2 and TRBJ2-3; TRBD2 aligns across 8 bases. The J segment lost 7 bases and the V segment lost 5 bases, leaving 11 bases of the junction unmatched. The CDR3 loop spans 15 amino acids. Per germline, CDR1 SNHLY and CDR2 FYNNEI. CDR3 nucleotide sequence: TGTGCCAGCAGTACCCTAGCGGGTTGGGGGAATACGCAGTATTTT. Residues: CASSTLAGWGNTQYF.

The chain carries TRBV5-1 and TRBJ2-5; a weak D match, TRBD1 (5 bases). The CDR3 has 15 residues. Trimming took 0 bases from V and 5 from J, leaving 14 bases between them. Germline-derived CDR1 and CDR2 are SGHRS and YFSETQ. The CDR3: CASSLVEGAQETQYF. CDR3 nucleotide sequence: TGCGCCAGCAGCTTGGTTGAAGGGGCGCAGGAGACCCAGTACTTC.

The chain has TRBV5-1 and TRBJ2-7; no clear D gene. This CDR3 is 15 amino acids long. The germline gives CDR1 SGHRS, CDR2 YFSETQ. Trimming cost V 4 bases and J 0 bases, with 14 bases left between them. Written as DNA, the CDR3 is TGCGCCAGCAGCCTGGGCGGCAGTTACTCCTACGAGCAGTACTTC. Translated: CASSLGGSYSYEQYF.

This chain uses TRBV5-1 with TRBJ1-1; 9 bases agree with TRBD1. Germline CDR1 SGHRS, CDR2 YFSETQ. V gave up 0 bases and J gave up 4 bases; unmatched junction bases: 4. This CDR3 has 15 residues. In nucleotides, the CDR3 is TGCGCCAGCAGCTTGGGACAGGGGGACATCACTGAAGCTTTCTTT. It is translated as CASSLGQGDITEAFF.